These 21 T cell receptor beta chains originate from one sample sequenced in a study of persistence of HIV-infected CD4 T cells (dated by TCRdb to the early 2020s). No antigen has been identified for these receptors. The immunoSEQ hsTCRB assay version 4 in survey mode was used to sequence TCRbeta repertoires from genomic DNA. TCRdb retrieved this table from immuneACCESS and kept in-frame rearrangements only. Not all clones are present; in checked studies, unresolved V genes account for under half, and no reason is known for the remainder. The sample has 8,000 or so clones on record, less than 70% of them singletons. The top ten constitute under 20% of the sample. Sample treatment or condition, as interpreted from the label and publication: suppressive antiretroviral therapy. Lysates of CMV-infected fibroblasts were used at approximately 10 ug/mL for cell stimulation. CD4+ T cells that responded were sorted based on upregulation of both CD40 ligand and CD69.

This sample comprised CD4+ T cells sorted from PBMCs after approximately 19-hour stimulation, obtained from a patient who received antiretroviral therapy. In the paper's terms, the cell subset or site label means: CD40L+CD69+ CD4 T cells responding to CMV lysate. Receptors originate from an adult man with HIV who was CMV-seropositive.

This sequence joins TRBV7-8 and TRBJ1-2; 9 bases line up with TRBD1. CDR1 is SGHVS and CDR2 is FQNEAQ in the germline V gene. The CDR3 is 15 residues long. With V trimmed by 0 bases and J by 8 bases, 7 bases remained unmatched. CDR3 DNA: TGTGCCAGCAGCTTAGCCTCCGGGACAGGGAAAGGCTACACCTTC. It is translated as CASSLASGTGKGYTF.

This clone was counted between two and nine times. The rearrangement links TRBV6-4 to TRBJ1-1, with 10 bases matching TRBD1. The junction had 3 bases not matched to a gene; V was cut back by 7 bases and J by 4 bases. The germline CDR1 and CDR2 sequences are MRHNA and SNTAGT. The CDR3 extends over 13 amino acids. For the CDR3, the DNA is TGTGCCAGCATGCGGACAGGGGGCACTGAAGCTTTCTTT. Its protein product is CASMRTGGTEAFF.

The V gene is TRBV11-3, the J gene TRBJ1-1; D not resolved. This CDR3 region has 13 residues. Trimming pared 5 bases from V and 1 base from J, leaving 8 bases between. The germline V gene has CDR1 SGHNT and CDR2 YENEEA. CDR3 loop: CASSLLGNTEAFF. In DNA form, the CDR3 reads TGTGCCAGCAGCCTCCTCGGGAACACTGAAGCTTTCTTT.

This clone was seen more than once but under ten times. The V gene is TRBV25-1, the J gene TRBJ2-1, with 12 positions matching TRBD2. The V segment lost 1 base and the J segment 3 bases; nucleotides outside the gene matches: 1. CDR3 length equals 16 residues. Germline V CDR1 and CDR2: MGHDK, SYGVNS. The CDR3 spells CASSELTSGSYNEQFF. CDR3 DNA sequence: TGTGCCAGCAGTGAATTGACTAGCGGGAGCTACAATGAGCAGTTCTTC.

The chain joins TRBV28 to TRBJ2-1; 9 bases fit TRBD2. The junction had 11 bases not matched to a gene; V was cut back by 5 bases and J by 6 bases. The CDR3 contains 16 residues. In germline, CDR1 is MDHEN, CDR2 SYDVKM. CDR3 protein: CASSPRGTSNSNEQFF. The DNA for the CDR3 is TGTGCCAGCAGTCCCAGGGGGACTAGCAACTCCAATGAGCAGTTCTTC.

The sample holds one count of this clone. The chain joins TRBV2 to TRBJ2-4, with 7 bases lining up with TRBD2. The length of the CDR3 is 14 residues. Per the germline V gene, CDR1 is SNHLY and CDR2 is FYNNEI. V shed 11 bases and J 0 bases; nucleotides not matched to a gene: 7. In DNA, the CDR3 is TGTGCCGGCGGGGAGGGGAAAGCCAAAAACATTCAGTACTTC. This gives the protein CAGGEGKAKNIQYF.

V gene TRBV19 combines with J gene TRBJ1-5, with 8 nucleotides matching TRBD1. Germline trimming cut 5 bases from V and 6 bases from J; bases unmatched to any gene: 12. Germline assignment: CDR1 LNHDA and CDR2 SQIVND (reference sequence). This CDR3 is 16 amino acids long. CDR3 protein: CASSVGTGGSGQPQHF. CDR3 DNA: TGTGCCAGTAGTGTCGGGACAGGCGGGTCTGGTCAGCCCCAGCATTTT.

The chain is built from TRBV11-2 and TRBJ2-7, with D unclear. The V end was cut by 3 bases, the J end by 1 base, with 7 bases between. CDR3 size: 13 residues. CDR1 SGHAT and CDR2 FQNNGV come from the germline V gene. The DNA of the CDR3 is TGTGCCAGCAGCTTTAGCCGTTCCTACGAGCAGTACTTC. This translates into CASSFSRSYEQYF.

The chain links TRBV6-5 to TRBJ1-2; D not resolved. The CDR3 has 13 amino acids. The germline gives CDR1 MNHEY, CDR2 SVGAGI. The V gene lost 8 bases and the J gene lost 0 bases, with 10 bases spanning the gap. The CDR3 reads CASSGFTNYGYTF. CDR3 in DNA: TGTGCCAGCTCCGGCTTTACTAACTATGGCTACACCTTC.

The chain employs TRBV6-5 and TRBJ1-5; 10 nucleotides line up with TRBD1. The junction had 1 base not matched to a gene; V was cut back by 4 bases and J by 1 base. This CDR3 has 15 residues. CDR1 is MNHEY, CDR2 SVGAGI, per germline. The CDR3 nucleotides read TGTGCCAGCAGTTTGGGACAGGGGAGCAATCAGCCCCAGCATTTT. Protein: CASSLGQGSNQPQHF.

DNA of the CDR3: TGTGCCAGCAGGGACACAGGGAGTCCTAACTATGGCTACACCTTC. Translated: CASRDTGSPNYGYTF. This chain links TRBV2 with TRBJ1-2, with D maybe TRBD1 (6 bases). V shed 6 bases and J shed 0 bases, with 14 bases lying between them. Germline CDR1 SNHLY, CDR2 FYNNEI. The CDR3 runs 15 residues.

V usage is TRBV13 and J usage is TRBJ2-7; D uncertain. V lost 7 bases, J lost 8 bases, and 12 bases lay in between. CDR1 and CDR2 (germline): PRHDT, FYEKMQ (reference sequence). CDR3 length: 11 amino acids. Here the CDR3 DNA reads TGTGCCAGCATGTCGATTGATAAGCAGTACTTC. This translates into CASMSIDKQYF.

This sequence joins TRBV7-9 and TRBJ1-1, with unresolved D. Germline V CDR1 and CDR2: SEHNR, FQNEAQ (reference sequence). V lost 0 bases and J lost 4, with 9 bases in between. This CDR3 has 14 amino acids. CDR3 DNA: TGTGCCAGCAGCTTAGCCGGGCCGAGCACTGAAGCTTTCTTT. It specifies CASSLAGPSTEAFF.

This rearrangement joins TRBV7-2 to TRBJ1-4; D is perhaps TRBD1 (6 bases). Germline values: CDR1 SGHTA, CDR2 FQGNSA. The V gene lost 0 bases and the J gene lost 8 bases, with 13 bases spanning the gap. The CDR3 is made up of 15 amino acids. Here the CDR3 reads CASSLASGGGEKLFF. DNA of the CDR3: TGTGCCAGCAGCTTAGCGTCCGGGGGCGGCGAAAAACTGTTTTTT.

V gene TRBV6-5 combines with J gene TRBJ2-7; TRBD1 might be the D (6 bases). This CDR3 contains 15 residues. Trimming pared 5 bases from V and 0 bases from J, leaving 14 bases between. Germline CDR1 and CDR2: MNHEY and SVGAGI. CDR3 coding DNA: TGTGCCAGCAGTACGGGACATAGGAGCTCCTACGAGCAGTACTTC. This gives the protein CASSTGHRSSYEQYF.

V is TRBV6-5 and J is TRBJ2-7; D call uncertain. Germline CDR1 MNHEY, CDR2 SVGAGI. The CDR3 runs 13 residues. V gave up 2 bases and J gave up 1 base, with 6 bases separating them. CDR3 protein: CASSYRVSYEQYF. The CDR3 bases are TGTGCCAGCAGTTACCGCGTTTCCTACGAGCAGTACTTC.

This chain connects TRBV30 to TRBJ1-1; unclear D gene. Germline V lookup: CDR1 GTSNPN, CDR2 SVGIG (reference sequence). V was cut by 0 bases and J by 6 bases, with 11 bases left in between. The CDR3 is 13 residues long. The CDR3 loop is CAWSVHPTPEAFF. The DNA for the CDR3 is TGTGCCTGGAGTGTACATCCGACGCCTGAAGCTTTCTTT. Full variable domain (remainder filled in from reference TRBV30 and TRBJ1-1): SQTIHQWPATLVQPVGSPLSLECTVEGTSNPNLYWYRQAAGRGLQLLFYSVGIGQISSEVPQNLSASRPQDRQFILSSKKLLLSDSGFYLCAWSVHPTPEAFFGQGTRLTVV.

In DNA form, the CDR3 reads TGTGCCTGGAGTCCTCCCGGACAGGGGGGCAATCAGCCCCAGCATTTT. It is translated as CAWSPPGQGGNQPQHF. The chain links TRBV30 to TRBJ1-5; TRBD1 aligns across 10 bases. The V and J ends lost 2 bases and 2 bases, in that order; junction bases with no gene match: 6. This CDR3 contains 16 residues. CDR1 is GTSNPN and CDR2 is SVGIG in the germline V gene (reference sequence).

The chain links TRBV27 to TRBJ2-6, with no clear D. Trimming stripped 0 bases from V and 1 base from J, with 7 bases between. Germline CDR1 MNHEY, CDR2 SMNVEV (reference sequence). This CDR3 spans 16 amino acids. The CDR3 protein is CASSLSPRSGANVLTF. DNA of the CDR3: TGTGCCAGCAGTTTATCTCCGAGGTCTGGGGCCAACGTCCTGACTTTC.

Only a few counts were recorded for this clone. V usage is TRBV6-2 or TRBV6-3 and J usage is TRBJ2-1, with D possibly matching TRBD2 (5 bases). The CDR3 has 14 amino acids. CDR1 is MNHEY, CDR2 SVGEGT, per germline. The V end was cut by 6 bases, the J end by 4 bases, with 13 bases between. The chain's CDR3 is CASSDGKGYNEQFF. CDR3 bases: TGTGCCAGCAGCGACGGGAAAGGATACAATGAGCAGTTCTTC.

V usage is TRBV3-1 (or the pseudogene TRBV3-2) and J usage is TRBJ2-2; 9 positions agree with TRBD2. V lost 0 bases and J lost 6; bases outside the gene matches: 8. Per the germline V gene, CDR1 is LGHDT and CDR2 is YNNKEL (reference sequence). The CDR3 spans 17 residues. The CDR3, as DNA: TGTGCCAGCAGCCAAGAACGCGGGAGGGATTGGCCCGGGGAGCTGTTTTTT. Protein product: CASSQERGRDWPGELFF.